This section outlines one TCR beta chain sequence together with its context. In this sample, this clonotype turned up a few times. Its recognized antigen is unknown. No base quality information exists; no much larger clone differs at one position. Here V drops 4 bases and J drops 4 bases, and the junction holds 10 bases not matched to any gene. The CDR3 covers 16 residues, taking in both the cysteine and the phenylalanine. Here the CDR3 DNA is all that survives: 48 bases in frame from base 1. The germline V gene sets CDR1 to SGHRS and CDR2 to YFSETQ. Ficoll-Paque density gradient centrifugation was the method used to isolate PBMCs. This record comes from a study of T-cell memory formation after mild COVID-19 (dated by TCRdb to 2020 to 2023). General notes on the study: TCR sequence clusters from the two donors were found to be largely donor specific. T-cell clones expanding and contracting after mild COVID-19 in two donors were tracked by longitudinal TCRalpha and TCRbeta repertoire sequencing. Two young, previously healthy adult volunteers made up the cohort, one male and one female. The research as a whole found: Some responding clones were detected in pre-infection memory, which suggested that pre-existing cross-reactive memory T cells had joined the SARS-CoV-2 response. Clones contracting from day 15 to 85 had balanced CD4/CD8 phenotypes, while a second wave expanding from day 15 to 37 was biased towards CD4+. The second-wave clones that peaked on day 37 were not confirmed to be SARS-CoV-2 specific. Only two mild cases were covered by the study, and larger cohorts that include severe cases with pre-infection samples were considered necessary. Contracting CD4+ clones appeared mostly in the CM and EM memory subsets, whereas CD8+ clones were enriched in EMRA.

TCRdb records Illumina NovaSeq 6000 as the sequencer. cDNA libraries for TCRalpha and TCRbeta were prepared by 5'RACE using constant-segment primers, with sample barcodes and unique molecular identifiers added. Trizol reagent was used to extract RNA from every sample. Library amplification was performed in two PCR steps, and a second sample barcode and Illumina TruSeq adapters were introduced in the second step. Libraries were sequenced on an Illumina NovaSeq with 2 x 150 bp paired-end reads. Under the source paper's analysis protocol: Demultiplexing of reads and collapsing into UMI-guided consensus sequences were performed with migec v1.2.7. Using mixcr v2.1.11, UMI consensuses were aligned to TRA and TRB V and J templates and then assembled into clonotypes. A clonotype was counted as expanded or contracted only if both edgeR and NoisET called the change significant, with noise models trained on biological replicates. For edgeR calls, a false discovery rate-adjusted p below 0.01 and a log2 fold-change threshold of 1 were applied. As an exploratory analysis of dynamics, PCA with hierarchical clustering was applied to max-normalized trajectories of the 1000 most abundant clonotypes. Each responding clone was given a CD4 or CD8 phenotype based on the CD4+ and CD8+ repertoires, which had been sequenced separately. TCRdb applied fastp at Q25 and MiXCR to the public reads, then kept only in-frame beta chains. Rows are combined by CDR3 protein, so each entry shows the most common genes and DNA. What appears here as the V and J calls and clone size reflects TCRdb's work, not the paper's. The sample yields roughly 310,000 distinct CDR3 sequences; about a sixth were counted once. The top ten clones comprise around a fifth of the sample.

This receptor was obtained from a man younger than 30 who had mild COVID-19 (a few samples of this study predate the infection). The sample titles of this study are shuffled in the database, so cell type and time point are left out; the donor was told from shared clones. The V and J segments used are TRBV5-1 and TRBJ2-4, with 8 bases aligning to TRBD2. Sequenced: PBMCs or a T cell subset sorted from them (not recorded which). In nucleotide form, the sequence is TGCGCCAGCAGCGACGAGCGGGGGCATTCGAAAAACATTCAGTACTTC. Protein translation: CASSDERGHSKNIQYF.